This T cell receptor beta chain was identified in a study of CD8 T cells in Susac syndrome. On the study more broadly: Each patient with Susac syndrome, at the time of blood draw, was therapy-naive, on corticosteroids, or on intravenous immunoglobulin alone.

RNA was extracted with the RNeasy kit, and a quantity of about 0.5 to 1 ug was reverse transcribed using random hexamers. By means of immunoSEQ multiplex PCR, TCR beta CDR3 spanning 54 Vbeta and 13 Jbeta underwent amplification. A single record per CDR3 protein comes from TCRdb applying MiXCR to the immunoSEQ multiplex PCR reads. This repertoire shows around 200,000 distinct CDR3 sequences, 85% to 95% found once; its top ten account for 0.099%. Patients with Susac syndrome showed fulfilment of recently defined diagnostic criteria for definite or probable disease. CDR3 length: 13 amino acids. Germline CDR1 is MNHEY and CDR2 is SVGEGT. V dropped 5 bases and J dropped 6 bases, with 11 bases sitting between them.

Source material: CD4+ T cells from PBMCs. The receptor's source is a human donor with Susac syndrome. The chain is built from TRBV6-2 or TRBV6-3 and TRBJ2-4, with TRBD1 as a possible D gene (6 bases). Here the CDR3 reads CASSPTGGNIQYF. DNA of the CDR3: TGTGCCAGCAGTCCGACAGGAGGAAACATTCAGTACTTC.